The 27 T cell receptor beta chains in this list originate from one sample, sequenced in a study of CD8+CD57+ T cells in acquired aplastic anemia. All patients picked for sequencing had shown, by flow cytometry, an expansion of CD8+CD57+ cells. It was genomic DNA that served as the template for profiling TCR beta VDJ and CDR3. TCRdb re-called the reads with MiXCR, one entry per CDR3 protein. Here the sample spans 450,000 to 600,000 distinct CDR3 sequences, around a third being singletons. The sample was sorted CD4+, CD8+, or CD8+CD57+ T cells (not recorded which) from PBMCs. These receptors were collected from a human donor with aplastic anemia.

Note on this clonotype: At one of its ends the junction is not consistent with the germline gene, which may arise from a read error. The V gene is TRBV19, the J gene TRBJ1-4; D possibly corresponds to TRBD1 (6 bases). CDR3 length equals 15 residues. Per the germline V gene, CDR1 is LNHDA and CDR2 is SQIVND (reference sequence). The CDR3 protein is CASRPRGSTSEKLFF. The CDR3 nucleotides are TGTGCCAGTAGGCCTAGGGGGTCAACTAGTGAAAAACTGTTTTTT.

The chain combines TRBV5-6 with TRBJ2-5; TRBD1 or TRBD2 may be the D gene (5 bases each). V dropped 4 bases and J dropped 5 bases, with 15 bases sitting between them. Germline CDR1 SGHDT, CDR2 YYEEEE. CDR3 length: 14 residues. CDR3 coding DNA: TGTGCCAGCAGCCCCGGGGCGACCTGGGAGACCCAGTACTTC. Protein product: CASSPGATWETQYF.

This clonotype has just a few counts. The CDR3 spells CASSQAGDNYGYTF. The CDR3 nucleotides are TGTGCCAGCAGTCAGGCAGGGGATAACTATGGCTACACCTTC. This sequence joins TRBV28 and TRBJ1-2; D might be TRBD1 (6 bases). Between the trimmed V and J ends, which lost 5 bases and 1 base, there was a span of 11 bases. Germline V lookup: CDR1 MDHEN, CDR2 SYDVKM. CDR3 length: 14 residues.

This clonotype has just one count. One base away lies a much larger clone, so this may be a sequencing read error. The conserved final phenylalanine or tryptophan is absent from the CDR3, which likely points to a read error. The chain links TRBV7-9 to TRBJ1-1; unclear D gene. The V gene's germline CDR1 is SEHNR and CDR2 FQNEAQ (reference sequence). Trimming stripped 0 bases from V and 7 bases from J, with 12 bases between. CDR3 length: 14 residues. The DNA of the CDR3 is TGTGCCAGCAGCTTAGCGTCCATTCTTATTGAAGCTTTCCTT. This sequence encodes CASSLASILIEAFL.

This chain joins TRBV5-1 and TRBJ2-4, with TRBD1 identical over 7 bases. Per the germline V gene, CDR1 is SGHRS and CDR2 is YFSETQ. CDR3 length: 14 residues. Unmatched junction bases numbered 8, after V lost 3 bases and J lost 8 bases. CDR3 sequence (DNA): TGCGCCAGCAGCTGGACAGGAAGGTCGGACATTCAGTACTTC. Translated, it gives CASSWTGRSDIQYF.

The chain employs TRBV7-3 and TRBJ2-1; perhaps D is TRBD1 or TRBD2 (5 bases each). V was clipped by 4 bases and J by 5 bases, with 9 bases between them. The CDR3 extends over 13 amino acids. Germline V gives CDR1 SGHTA, CDR2 FQGTGA. The CDR3 bases are TGTGCCAGCAGCTCACGGGGACACAATGAGCAGTTCTTC. It encodes CASSSRGHNEQFF.

This clonotype was found many times. This chain links TRBV2 with TRBJ1-5; D is perhaps TRBD1 (5 bases). CDR1 is SNHLY and CDR2 is FYNNEI in the germline V gene. V was shortened by 3 bases and J by 1 base, with 7 bases between the two germline ends. The CDR3 length is 14 residues. CDR3 DNA: TGTGCCAGCAGTGACAGGGTCAGCAATCAGCCCCAGCATTTT. This translates into CASSDRVSNQPQHF. The full variable domain, in which reference TRBV2 and TRBJ1-5 provide the parts outside the CDR3, is EPEVTQTPSHQVTQMGQEVILRCVPISNHLYFYWYRQILGQKVEFLVSFYNNEISEKSEIFDDQFSVERPDGSNFTLKIRSTKLEDSAMYFCASSDRVSNQPQHFGDGTRLSIL.

This sequence joins TRBV6-4 and TRBJ2-3; D is unresolved. The ends were cut back, 4 bases at V and 5 bases at J, with 10 bases in the middle. Germline CDR1 and CDR2: MRHNA and SNTAGT. The CDR3 loop spans 13 amino acids. The CDR3 sequence: CASSALEGDTQYF. DNA of the CDR3: TGTGCCAGCAGTGCCTTGGAAGGAGATACGCAGTATTTT.

This clonotype was picked up a small number of times. A clone one base away is much larger, so this may be a read error. V gene TRBV2 combines with J gene TRBJ1-6, with D maybe TRBD1 (5 bases). Trimming took off 6 bases at V and 8 bases at J, with 11 bases between the two ends. Germline V gives CDR1 SNHLY, CDR2 FYNNEI. This CDR3 region has 13 residues. The CDR3 coding sequence is TGTGCCAGCAGGCTGGGGGGGGATTCACCCCTCCACTTT. It codes for CASRLGGDSPLHF. The full variable domain, with the rest looked up from reference TRBV2 and TRBJ1-6, is EPEVTQTPSHQVTQMGQEVILRCVPISNHLYFYWYRQILGQKVEFLVSFYNNEISEKSEIFDDQFSVERPDGSNFTLKIRSTKLEDSAMYFCASRLGGDSPLHFGNGTRLTVT.

This chain connects TRBV5-6 to TRBJ1-2, with 8 bases identical to TRBD1. J gave up 7 bases and V 10 bases, and 12 bases lay outside the gene matches. Germline V CDR1 and CDR2: SGHDT, YYEEEE. The CDR3 is 13 residues long. The DNA of the CDR3 is TGTGCCTGGACAATGACAGGGGTTCTTGGCTACACCTTC. Protein sequence: CAWTMTGVLGYTF. The whole variable domain, remainder taken from reference TRBV5-6 and TRBJ1-2, is DAGVTQSPTHLIKTRGQQVTLRCSPKSGHDTVSWYQQALGQGPQFIFQYYEEEERQRGNFPDRFSGHQFPNYSSELNVNALLLGDSALYLCAWTMTGVLGYTFGSGTRLTVV.

This clonotype was recorded only once. This may be a read error, as it is one base from a much larger clone. The rearrangement links TRBV19 to TRBJ1-5; possible D gene TRBD1, 6 bases. This CDR3 is 13 amino acids long. Looked up from germline, CDR1 is LNHDA and CDR2 is SQIVND (reference sequence). The CDR3 sequence: CAGSRQVRQPQHF. The CDR3 DNA reads TGTGCCGGTAGTAGACAGGTCCGACAGCCCCAGCATTTT.

This sequence joins TRBV25-1 and TRBJ1-2; D is ambiguous. The germline V gene has CDR1 MGHDK and CDR2 SYGVNS. CDR3 length: 15 amino acids. V lost 8 bases to trimming and J lost 5 bases, with 21 bases between them. CDR3 in amino acids: CASSPSSVSAYGYTF. Written as DNA, the CDR3 is TGTGCCAGCTCACCATCATCTGTCTCGGCTTATGGCTACACCTTC.

This clonotype was counted a few times. This chain uses TRBV28 with TRBJ1-6; 12 positions agree with TRBD1. J was trimmed by 6 bases and V by 7 bases; bases with no gene match: 16. CDR3 length: 19 residues. Germline V gives CDR1 MDHEN, CDR2 SYDVKM. The CDR3 sequence is CASTTRGQGASMFNSPLHF. CDR3 DNA sequence: TGTGCCAGCACCACACGGGGACAGGGGGCTTCAATGTTTAATTCACCCCTCCACTTT.

The chain links TRBV25-1 to TRBJ1-6; no clear D gene. Germline V gene lookup returns CDR1 MGHDK and CDR2 SYGVNS. The CDR3 spans 12 residues. Trimming removed 8 bases from V and 6 bases from J, with 8 bases in between. CDR3 coding DNA: TGTGCCAGCGGACGGTTTAATTCACCCCTCCACTTT. Residues: CASGRFNSPLHF. The full variable domain, completed using reference TRBV25-1 and TRBJ1-6, is EADIYQTPRYLVIGTGKKITLECSQTMGHDKMYWYQQDPGMELHLIHYSYGVNSTEKGDLSSESTVSRIRTEHFPLTLESARPSHTSQYLCASGRFNSPLHFGNGTRLTVT.

This clonotype has more than one count but fewer than ten. The chain combines TRBV11-1 with TRBJ1-4; no clear D. The CDR3 sequence is 17 residues long. Germline CDR1 is SGHAT and CDR2 is FQDESV (reference sequence). V was shortened by 0 bases and J by 8 bases, with 19 bases between the two germline ends. The DNA for the CDR3 is TGTGCCAGCAGCTTAGCCCGGGGTGTGGGCCGAAAGGAAAAACTGTTTTTT. It is translated as CASSLARGVGRKEKLFF.

This clonotype has a handful of counts. The gene calls are TRBV30 and TRBJ1-1; 7 nucleotides align to TRBD1. In germline, CDR1 is GTSNPN, CDR2 SVGIG (reference sequence). This CDR3 spans 14 amino acids. The junction had 11 bases not matched to a gene; V was cut back by 0 bases and J by 10 bases. The CDR3 here is CAWSVQDRAGRAFF. The DNA for the CDR3 is TGTGCCTGGAGTGTACAAGACAGGGCGGGGAGAGCTTTCTTT.

This clonotype has ten or more counts. The V call is TRBV11-1, the J call TRBJ2-1; 12 bases map to TRBD2. Germline V CDR1 and CDR2: SGHAT, FQDESV (reference sequence). The CDR3 spans 16 residues. Trimming took 2 bases from V and 8 from J; bases not matched to a gene: 7. CDR3 bases: TGTGCCAGCAGCTTAATTCGACTAGCGGGAGCCGATGAGCAGTTCTTC. Its translation: CASSLIRLAGADEQFF.

This clonotype has only a few counts. The J gene is TRBJ1-2, the V gene TRBV12-3 or TRBV12-4; tentative D call: TRBD1 (6 bases). The CDR3 has 15 residues. Trimming removed 8 bases from V and 2 bases from J, with 18 bases in between. DNA of the CDR3: TGTGCCAGCCACCATCCTGGGGGGCTGAACTATGGCTACACCTTC. It yields the protein CASHHPGGLNYGYTF.

This clonotype was counted a single time. V and J are TRBV25-1 and TRBJ1-2; D perhaps matches TRBD1 (5 bases). Germline values: CDR1 MGHDK, CDR2 SYGVNS. The length of the CDR3 is 13 residues. The germline V and J ends were trimmed by 3 bases and 6 bases, with 11 bases remaining between them. CDR3 protein: CASSDYAGDGYTF. CDR3 nucleotides: TGTGCCAGCAGTGACTATGCGGGGGATGGCTACACCTTC.

The chain combines TRBV29-1 with TRBJ2-3, with 8 bases aligning to TRBD2. The CDR3 runs 14 residues. Germline V lookup: CDR1 SQVTM, CDR2 ANQGSEA. V lost 3 bases and J lost 6; bases outside the gene matches: 8. In DNA, the CDR3 is TGCAGCGTTGAGCGGGGGGTTCTGGGTGATACGCAGTATTTT. Residues: CSVERGVLGDTQYF.

The chain links TRBV19 to TRBJ2-2; D remains ambiguous. Trimming removed 7 bases at V and 0 bases at J, with 12 bases between. This CDR3 has 15 amino acids. CDR1 LNHDA and CDR2 SQIVND come from the germline V gene (reference sequence). CDR3 sequence (DNA): TGTGCCAGTAACCCGAAGTACTCGAACACCGGGGAGCTGTTTTTT. It is translated as CASNPKYSNTGELFF.

The V gene is TRBV6-2 or TRBV6-3, the J gene TRBJ2-7; D may be TRBD2 (6 bases). Trimming cost V 4 bases and J 2 bases, with 12 bases left between them. The CDR3 is 14 residues long. Germline assignment: CDR1 MNHEY and CDR2 SVGEGT. CDR3 region: CASSFFREPYEQYF. In nucleotides, the CDR3 is TGTGCCAGCAGTTTCTTCCGGGAGCCCTACGAGCAGTACTTC.

There are many counts of this clonotype. The chain combines TRBV10-3 with TRBJ1-5, with TRBD1 identical over 7 bases. Germline V gene lookup returns CDR1 ENHRY and CDR2 SYGVKD. CDR3 length: 14 amino acids. V trimming: 5 bases; J trimming: 4 bases; junction bases outside the gene matches: 5. The CDR3: CAISQGQVNQPQHF. DNA of the CDR3: TGTGCCATCAGTCAAGGACAGGTTAATCAGCCCCAGCATTTT.

The rearrangement links TRBV25-1 to TRBJ1-5; 9 bases line up with TRBD1. CDR3 length: 16 amino acids. Looked up from germline, CDR1 is MGHDK and CDR2 is SYGVNS. V trimming: 4 bases; J trimming: 1 base; junction bases outside the gene matches: 5. CDR3 amino acids: CASSGSGTGSNQPQHF. CDR3 nucleotide sequence: TGTGCCAGCAGTGGATCTGGGACAGGGAGCAATCAGCCCCAGCATTTT.

This clonotype has only a few counts. The chain couples TRBV6-2 or TRBV6-3 to TRBJ2-2, with D possibly being TRBD1 (6 bases). The CDR3 runs to 16 residues. Deletions cut 6 bases from V and 4 bases from J, with 18 bases between. Germline CDR1 is MNHEY and CDR2 is SVGEGT. The CDR3 sequence: CASRDPVDRSTGELFF. CDR3 DNA sequence: TGTGCCAGCAGGGACCCGGTAGACAGGAGCACCGGGGAGCTGTTTTTT.

The J gene is TRBJ1-5, the V gene TRBV6-1; no clear D. Trimming cost V 6 bases and J 5 bases, with 17 bases left between them. CDR1 and CDR2 from the germline V gene are MNHNS and SASEGT. CDR3 length: 15 amino acids. The CDR3 sequence: CASSRLREPYQPQHF. CDR3 DNA: TGTGCCAGCAGCCGGTTGCGGGAGCCGTATCAGCCCCAGCATTTT.

With regard to this clonotype: The conserved phenylalanine or tryptophan normally closing the CDR3 is absent here, so this likely arose from a read error. The chain joins TRBV5-1 to TRBJ2-3; D ambiguous. Trimming removed 2 bases from V and 6 bases from J, with 7 bases in between. Germline CDR1 and CDR2: SGHRS and YFSETQ. This CDR3 region has 12 residues. The chain's CDR3 is CASSLTMDTQYY. The DNA of the CDR3 is TGCGCCAGCAGCTTAACCATGGATACGCAGTATTAT.